Listed here are 9 T cell receptor beta chains from one sample, sequenced in a study of cytomegalovirus exposure and HLA in healthy donors. Researchers ran the PCR with 60 Vbeta and 13 Jbeta primers. The repertoire was sequenced with immunoSEQ multiplex PCR; TCRdb's copy has only in-frame clones and lacks some. In the table there are 100,000 to 150,000 clones, 81% of which are singletons. Sequenced sample: PBMCs. These receptors originate from a man aged 18 to 35 in good health and CMV-seropositive.

The chain uses TRBV28 and TRBJ2-7; 8 positions match TRBD1. The length of the CDR3 is 16 residues. Germline loops: CDR1 MDHEN, CDR2 SYDVKM. J was trimmed by 9 bases and V by 5 bases; bases with no gene match: 18. The CDR3 DNA reads TGTGCCAGCAGTCCCCCGGCGGACAGGGACCCTCTAGGGCAGTACTTC. It specifies CASSPPADRDPLGQYF.

The rearrangement joins TRBV20-1 to TRBJ1-2; D call uncertain. V lost 2 bases, J lost 6 bases, and 7 bases lay in between. The germline V gene encodes CDR1 DFQATT and CDR2 SNEGSKA (reference sequence). The CDR3 extends over 11 amino acids. The DNA of the CDR3 is TGCAGTGCTAGACTAGGAAATGGCTACACCTTC. It yields the protein CSARLGNGYTF.

The chain recombines TRBV15 with TRBJ1-1; the D gene is possibly TRBD1 (6 bases). Trimming took 4 bases from V and 4 from J, leaving 13 bases between them. Germline CDR1 LNHNV, CDR2 YYDKDF (reference sequence). This CDR3 has 14 amino acids. This CDR3 is CATSKDSRGTEAFF. CDR3 nucleotides: TGTGCCACCAGCAAGGACAGTCGAGGCACTGAAGCTTTCTTT.

V gene TRBV7-2 combines with J gene TRBJ2-6; a weak D match, TRBD2 (5 bases). The germline gives CDR1 SGHTA, CDR2 FQGNSA. This CDR3 contains 16 residues. Trimming left V 1 base short and J 0 bases short, with 7 bases between. The CDR3 DNA follows: TGTGCCAGCAGCTTAGGTGGGAGCTCTGGGGCCAACGTCCTGACTTTC. Translation: CASSLGGSSGANVLTF.

The J gene is TRBJ1-2, the V gene TRBV9; TRBD1 aligns across 7 bases. Germline assignment: CDR1 SGDLS and CDR2 YYNGEE. V trimming: 3 bases; J trimming: 6 bases; junction bases outside the gene matches: 8. The CDR3 totals 14 residues. CDR3 amino acids: CASSAGTDRNGYTF. DNA for the CDR3: TGTGCCAGCAGCGCGGGGACAGACAGAAATGGCTACACCTTC.

The J gene is TRBJ2-7, the V gene TRBV9, with TRBD2 matching over 9 bases. The CDR3 is 16 amino acids. The germline V gene encodes CDR1 SGDLS and CDR2 YYNGEE. V was pared by 0 bases and J by 1 base, with 5 bases of the junction left unmatched. As DNA, the CDR3 is TGTGCCAGCAGCGTAGAAGCGGGGGGCGGATCCTACGAGCAGTACTTC. Its translation: CASSVEAGGGSYEQYF.

This chain uses TRBV4-1 with TRBJ1-4; 7 bases agree with TRBD1. Germline V gene lookup returns CDR1 MGHRA and CDR2 YSYEKL. V was clipped by 4 bases and J by 8 bases; unmatched bases: 22. This CDR3 has 19 residues. CDR3 nucleotides: TGCGCCAGCAGCCGGTTGTGTGCCTTGACAGGGTTTCGGGGAGAAAAACTGTTTTTT. This sequence encodes CASSRLCALTGFRGEKLFF.

The chain employs TRBV7-8 and TRBJ1-1; perhaps TRBD1 as D (5 bases). Germline V gene lookup returns CDR1 SGHVS and CDR2 FQNEAQ. The CDR3 has 12 residues. The V end was cut by 6 bases, the J end by 11 bases, with 16 bases between. CDR3 loop: CASREEGGEAFF. In DNA form, the CDR3 reads TGTGCCAGCAGGGAAGAGGGAGGGGAGGCTTTCTTT.

The rearrangement uses TRBV19 and TRBJ2-7, with 7 bases aligning to TRBD1. Germline CDR1 and CDR2: LNHDA and SQIVND (reference sequence). CDR3 length: 14 amino acids. V shed 2 bases and J 1 base; nucleotides not matched to a gene: 2. The CDR3 sequence: CASSITGASYEQYF. CDR3 DNA sequence: TGTGCCAGTAGTATAACAGGGGCGTCCTACGAGCAGTACTTC.